This T cell receptor (beta chain) comes out of a study of Ad26.COV2.S vaccination and SARS-CoV-2 variants. As for treatment: 19 received Ad26.COV2.S at low or high dose, single or two shots; roughly five received placebo; per-sample allocation not given. Day 63 after the first injection of vaccine or placebo was the sampling time. Profiled with immunoSEQ multiplex PCR; TCRdb holds only in-frame clones, not every one. Of 350,000 to 600,000 clones listed, 70% to 90% are singletons. Looked up from germline, CDR1 is MNHEY and CDR2 is SVGAGI. Trimming shortened V by 6 bases and J by 0 bases, and 15 bases separated the two germline ends. The CDR3 sequence is 15 residues long.

This receptor was identified in a person between 18 and 60 years old who received the Ad26.COV2.S COVID-19 vaccine or a placebo. The chain combines TRBV6-5 with TRBJ2-7, with D possibly being TRBD1 (7 bases). The sequencing here drew on peripheral blood, taken in a trial of Ad26.COV2.S vaccine versus placebo. CDR3 amino acids: CASREEGQLSYEQYF. The CDR3 DNA reads as TGTGCCAGCAGAGAGGAGGGACAGCTCTCCTACGAGCAGTACTTC.